These 11 T cell receptor beta chains originate from one sample sequenced in a study of T-cell reconstitution after alpha-beta-depleted transplantation in children. Preparing the TCRbeta library involved the use of unique molecular identifiers. A single record per CDR3 protein comes from TCRdb applying MiXCR to the PCR reads. The sample contains 200,000 to 300,000 distinct CDR3 sequences, around 13% of which appear only once. The specimen was PBMCs from the stem cell graft donor, collected from the stem cell graft. These receptors all stem from a human donor who donated a stem cell graft to a child with acute lymphoblastic leukemia.

The chain recombines TRBV29-1 with TRBJ2-1; 7 nucleotides agree with TRBD1. The CDR3 loop spans 15 amino acids. The germline gives CDR1 SQVTM, CDR2 ANQGSEA. V lost 0 bases to trimming and J lost 2 bases; unmatched junction nucleotides: 4. CDR3 loop: CSVEDWDRTYNEQFF. The CDR3 bases are TGCAGCGTTGAAGATTGGGACAGAACCTACAATGAGCAGTTCTTC.

This clonotype was counted ten times or more. The chain recombines TRBV28 with TRBJ1-4, with no clear D. CDR1 is MDHEN and CDR2 is SYDVKM in the germline V gene. The CDR3 is made up of 13 amino acids. The V gene lost 3 bases and the J gene lost 3 bases, with 5 bases spanning the gap. CDR3 DNA sequence: TGTGCCAGCAGTTTGCGAGCTAATGAAAAACTGTTTTTT. This translates into CASSLRANEKLFF.

V and J are TRBV19 and TRBJ1-4, with 10 bases lining up with TRBD1. V shed 7 bases and J 8 bases; nucleotides not matched to a gene: 4. This CDR3 spans 13 amino acids. The V gene's germline CDR1 is LNHDA and CDR2 SQIVND (reference sequence). CDR3 loop: CASNDRGPEKLFF. CDR3 DNA: TGTGCCAGTAACGACAGGGGGCCCGAAAAACTGTTTTTT.

This clonotype has at least ten counts. This rearrangement joins TRBV5-6 to TRBJ1-2; 9 bases are shared with TRBD1. Germline values: CDR1 SGHDT, CDR2 YYEEEE. The V gene end was trimmed by 2 bases and the J gene end by 0 bases; junction bases not matched to a gene: 5. The CDR3 has 16 residues. The CDR3 loop reads CASSLIRDRANYGYTF. In DNA, the CDR3 is TGTGCCAGCAGCTTAATCCGGGACAGGGCTAACTATGGCTACACCTTC.

Note on this clonotype: As the CDR3 is not closed by the conserved phenylalanine or tryptophan, this likely results from a read error. V is TRBV6-6 and J is TRBJ2-7, with a possible D match to TRBD2 (5 bases). Looked up from germline, CDR1 is MNHNY and CDR2 is SVGAGI (reference sequence). CDR3 length: 11 amino acids. The V end was cut by 2 bases, the J end by 7 bases, with 6 bases between. The CDR3 DNA reads TGTGCCAGCAGTTACCGGGGTGAGCAGTACTTG. It codes for CASSYRGEQYL.

As regards this clonotype: A single base separates this from a much larger clone, so it may be a read error. The chain is built from TRBV7-2 and TRBJ2-5; D might be TRBD2 (6 bases). Germline lookup yields CDR1 SGHTA and CDR2 FQGNSA. V lost 0 bases to trimming and J lost 1 base, with 12 bases between them. This CDR3 is 16 amino acids long. In nucleotides, the CDR3 is TGTGCCAGCAGCTTAGCGCTCCGGCGGGGCCAAGAGACCCAGTACTTC. Its translation is CASSLALRRGQETQYF.

This clonotype occurred many times. This chain joins TRBV9 and TRBJ2-6; possibly TRBD1 for D (5 bases). Germline V gene lookup returns CDR1 SGDLS and CDR2 YYNGEE. The CDR3 consists of 18 residues. The ends were cut back, 0 bases at V and 3 bases at J, with 16 bases in the middle. The CDR3, as DNA: TGTGCCAGCAGCGTAGCCTTAACAGGTTTTAGTGGGGCCAACGTCCTGACTTTC. Its translation is CASSVALTGFSGANVLTF.

This clonotype showed up many times. CDR3 in DNA: TGTGCCAGCAGCTCCCGTACAGCTCTAGCCAAAAACATTCAGTACTTC. Translation gives CASSSRTALAKNIQYF. The chain combines TRBV7-8 with TRBJ2-4, with no clear D. This CDR3 is 16 amino acids long. Trimming cost V 4 bases and J 0 bases, with 13 bases left between them. Per the germline V gene, CDR1 is SGHVS and CDR2 is FQNEAQ.

This clonotype was counted between two and nine times. The chain combines TRBV5-1 with TRBJ2-3, with D maybe TRBD2 (7 bases). V gave up 2 bases and J gave up 0 bases, with 10 bases separating them. There are 15 residues in the CDR3. Germline values: CDR1 SGHRS, CDR2 YFSETQ. The CDR3 region has the DNA TGCGCCAGCAGCTTAGGGGGGGCGAGCACAGATACGCAGTATTTT. Translation gives CASSLGGASTDTQYF.

Note on this clonotype: A read error may explain this, as a much larger clone is one base away. V gene TRBV28 combines with J gene TRBJ1-5; 8 nucleotides agree with TRBD1. Trimming at V came to 3 bases and at J to 7 bases, leaving 8 bases not matched to a gene. CDR1 is MDHEN, CDR2 SYDVKM, per germline. The CDR3 is 15 residues long. In DNA, the CDR3 is TGTGCCAGCAGTTTTAACAGGGGGTCCATACAGCCCCAGCATTTT. Translating gives CASSFNRGSIQPQHF. The whole variable domain, filled in from reference TRBV28 and TRBJ1-5, reads DVKVTQSSRYLVKRTGEKVFLECVQDMDHENMFWYRQDPGLGLRLIYFSYDVKMKEKGDIPEGYSVSREKKERFSLILESASTNQTSMYLCASSFNRGSIQPQHFGDGTRLSIL.

This clonotype was observed a handful of times. The genes are TRBV14 and TRBJ2-5, with D perhaps matching TRBD1 (5 bases). The germline gives CDR1 SGHDN, CDR2 FVKESK. Between the trimmed V and J ends, which lost 1 base and 5 bases, there was a span of 14 bases. CDR3 size: 15 residues. DNA of the CDR3: TGTGCCAGCAGCCAAGCCCTAGGGGCCGGGGAGACCCAGTACTTC. It yields the protein CASSQALGAGETQYF.